The clone carrying this TCR delta chain appeared many times. Its antigen is not known. The entry originates in a study of γδ T cells in repeated Plasmodium falciparum infection. Study-wide context: Donors were malaria-exposed Malian children or age- and gender-matched Australian children. Donors had four controlled P. falciparum NF54 infections over approximately 600 days.

TCRdb re-called the multiplex PCR reads through CATT. This table holds 85,000 to 95,000 delta-chain clones, more than 1.4% found once. This CDR3 has 15 residues. With 5 bases clipped from V and 0 bases from J, the junction kept 3 bases outside the gene matches. The germline V gene has CDR1 TSWWSYY and CDR2 QGS. Vgamma9/Vdelta2+ and Vdelta2-negative gammadelta T cells were flow-sorted from PBMC for bulk sequencing. Broader study findings: Many TCRgamma sequences overlapped between individuals in stable Vgamma9/Vdelta2+ repertoires. Vdelta2-negative gammadelta repertoires, largely Vdelta1+, seemingly showed infection-driven waves of new clonal selection.

The clonotype originates from a pool of human donors (malaria-infected and uninfected, not separated). This chain links TRDV1 with TRDJ1; 10 positions agree with TRDD3. Material: gamma-delta T cells from blood. The CDR3 DNA follows: TGTGCTCTTGGGCCTACTGGGGGATACACCGATAAACTCATCTTT. Its protein product is CALGPTGGYTDKLIF.